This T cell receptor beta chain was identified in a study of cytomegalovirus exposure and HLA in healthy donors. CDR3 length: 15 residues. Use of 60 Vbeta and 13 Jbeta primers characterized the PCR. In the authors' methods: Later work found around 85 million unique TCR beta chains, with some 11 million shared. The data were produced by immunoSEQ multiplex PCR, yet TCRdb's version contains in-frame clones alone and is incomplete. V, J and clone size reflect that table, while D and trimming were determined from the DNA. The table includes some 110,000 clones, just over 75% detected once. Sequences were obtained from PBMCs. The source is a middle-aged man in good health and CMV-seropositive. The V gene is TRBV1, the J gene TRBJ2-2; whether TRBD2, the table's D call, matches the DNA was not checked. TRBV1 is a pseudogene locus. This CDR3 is CTSSSSGRRAGELFF. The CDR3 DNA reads TGCACCAGCAGCTCTAGCGGGAGGCGGGCCGGGGAGCTGTTTTTT.